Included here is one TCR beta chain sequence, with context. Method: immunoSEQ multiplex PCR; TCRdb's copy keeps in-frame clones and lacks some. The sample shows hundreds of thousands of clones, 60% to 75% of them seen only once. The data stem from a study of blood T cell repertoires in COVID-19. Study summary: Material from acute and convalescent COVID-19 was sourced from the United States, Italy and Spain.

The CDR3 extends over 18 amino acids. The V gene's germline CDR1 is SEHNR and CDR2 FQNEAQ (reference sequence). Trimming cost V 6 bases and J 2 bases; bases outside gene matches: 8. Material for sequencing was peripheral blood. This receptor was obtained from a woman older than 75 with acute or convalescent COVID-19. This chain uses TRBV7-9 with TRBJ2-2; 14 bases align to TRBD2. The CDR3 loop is CASRLGLAGGYNTGELFF. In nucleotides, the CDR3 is TGTGCCAGCAGGCTTGGACTAGCGGGGGGATATAACACCGGGGAGCTGTTTTTT.